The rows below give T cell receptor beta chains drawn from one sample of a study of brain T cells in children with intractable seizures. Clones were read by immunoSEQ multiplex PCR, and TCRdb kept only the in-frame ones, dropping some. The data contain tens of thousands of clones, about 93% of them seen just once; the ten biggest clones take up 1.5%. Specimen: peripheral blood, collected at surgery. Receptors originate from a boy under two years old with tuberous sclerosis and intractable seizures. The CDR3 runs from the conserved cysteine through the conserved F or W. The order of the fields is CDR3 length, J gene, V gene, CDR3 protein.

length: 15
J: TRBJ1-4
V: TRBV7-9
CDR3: CASSSARAGEGKLFF

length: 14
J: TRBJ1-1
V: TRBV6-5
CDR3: CASRPGGRNTEAFF

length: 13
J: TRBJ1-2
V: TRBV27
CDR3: CASSPGGGGVYTF

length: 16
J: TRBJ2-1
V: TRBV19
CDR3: CASSSSGTAAYNEQFF

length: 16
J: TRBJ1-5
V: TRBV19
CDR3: CASSSRPRGGNQPQHF

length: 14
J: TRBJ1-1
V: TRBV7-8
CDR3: CASTLQGMNTEAFF

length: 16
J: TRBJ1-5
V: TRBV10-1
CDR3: CASSESGQGGGQPQHF

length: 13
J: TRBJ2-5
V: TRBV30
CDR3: CGLRRANQETQYF

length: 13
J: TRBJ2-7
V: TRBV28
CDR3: CASSFSGAYEQYF

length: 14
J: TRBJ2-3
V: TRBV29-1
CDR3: CSVDRSGRADTQYF

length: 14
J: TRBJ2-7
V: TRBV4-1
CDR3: CASSQVARSDEQYF

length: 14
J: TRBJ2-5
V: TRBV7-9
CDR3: CASSLGYSEETQYF

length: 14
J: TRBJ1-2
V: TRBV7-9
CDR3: CASSPGRGNYGYTF

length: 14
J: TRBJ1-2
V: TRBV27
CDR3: CASSTVWQGYGYTF

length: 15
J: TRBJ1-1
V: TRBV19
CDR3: CASILTTAGNTEAFF

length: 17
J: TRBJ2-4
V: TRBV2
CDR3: CASGYLPRGQGLFRQYF

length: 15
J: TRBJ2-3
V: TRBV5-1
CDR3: CASSSFGFSTDTQYF

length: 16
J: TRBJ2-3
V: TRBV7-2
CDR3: CASSTSGTSGTDTQYF

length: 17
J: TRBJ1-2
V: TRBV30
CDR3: CAWSFTRDRDCNYGYTF

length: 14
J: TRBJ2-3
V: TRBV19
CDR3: CASSAGTYTDTQYF

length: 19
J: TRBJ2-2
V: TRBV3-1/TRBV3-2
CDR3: CASSRRSQGLAGNTGELFF

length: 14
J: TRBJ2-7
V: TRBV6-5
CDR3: CASRMTGLSYEQYF

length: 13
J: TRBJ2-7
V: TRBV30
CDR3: CAWSPLAGGPLYF

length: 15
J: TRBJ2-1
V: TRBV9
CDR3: CASSVTGLAHNEQFF